Below are 22 T cell receptor beta chains sequenced from a single sample in a study of shared clonotypes between healthy human individuals. Positive CCR7 selection of CD45RO-negative cells yielded the naive CD8 cells, and terminally differentiated effector memory CD45RA+ cells were excluded. Here immunoSEQ multiplex PCR was the method, and the copy in TCRdb shows in-frame clones only, minus some. This repertoire shows about 1,800,000 clones, approximately 94% found once; its top ten account for 0.9% to 1.5%. Sequenced material: naive CD8+ T cells sorted from blood. The receptors shown here come from a man between 18 and 29 years old in good health.

The gene calls are TRBV19 and TRBJ2-2; D is possibly TRBD1 (6 bases). From germline, CDR1 is LNHDA and CDR2 SQIVND (reference sequence). Trimming removed 10 bases from V and 3 bases from J, with 15 bases in between. The CDR3 contains 14 residues. The CDR3 reads CATSAGAYTGELFF. CDR3 bases: TGTGCCACCTCGGCAGGGGCGTACACCGGGGAGCTGTTTTTT.

V usage is TRBV6-1 and J usage is TRBJ2-7, with D perhaps matching TRBD1 or TRBD2 (6 bases each). CDR1 is MNHNS, CDR2 SASEGT, per germline. The V end lost 4 bases, the J end lost 2 bases, and 15 bases lay between the germline ends. The CDR3 consists of 15 residues. Here the CDR3 reads CASSGLGGFPYEQYF. The CDR3 nucleotides read TGTGCCAGCAGTGGGTTAGGGGGGTTTCCCTACGAGCAGTACTTC.

V is TRBV6-6 and J is TRBJ1-5, with D maybe TRBD1 (5 bases). Germline CDR1 reads MNHNY; CDR2 reads SVGAGI (reference sequence). With 2 bases removed from V and 2 bases from J, the gap between germline ends came to 10 bases. This CDR3 region has 15 residues. In DNA form, the CDR3 reads TGTGCCAGCAGTTACGGGACCTTCGGCAATCAGCCCCAGCATTTT. This codes for CASSYGTFGNQPQHF.

The genes are TRBV9 and TRBJ2-2; 9 nucleotides align to TRBD1. The CDR3 spans 16 residues. In germline, CDR1 is SGDLS, CDR2 YYNGEE. Trimming removed 1 base from V and 10 bases from J; junction bases left unmatched: 11. The CDR3 region is CASSVPETGGNEELFF. The CDR3 nucleotides are TGTGCCAGCAGCGTACCGGAGACAGGGGGGAACGAGGAGCTGTTTTTT.

This chain joins TRBV4-3 and TRBJ2-7; TRBD1 is a possible D gene (6 bases). V was trimmed by 3 bases and J by 0 bases, leaving 12 bases between them. Germline CDR1 LGHNA, CDR2 YSLEER. The CDR3 contains 15 residues. DNA of the CDR3: TGCGCCAGCAGCCATCGGGCAGGGGACTCCTACGAGCAGTACTTC. Its protein product is CASSHRAGDSYEQYF.

Concerning this clone: Other nucleotide sequences from this sample produce the same CDR3. V gene TRBV6-5 combines with J gene TRBJ2-2; D remains ambiguous. Per germline, CDR1 MNHEY and CDR2 SVGAGI. V was cut by 0 bases and J by 2 bases, with 4 bases left in between. This CDR3 region has 14 residues. CDR3 bases: TGTGCCAGCAGTTACTCGTCAAACACCGGGGAGCTGTTTTTT. Translation: CASSYSSNTGELFF.

In DNA, the CDR3 is TGTGCCAGCAGTCCCGGGACTAGATTGGATACGCAGTATTTT. This codes for CASSPGTRLDTQYF. The rearrangement uses TRBV5-8 and TRBJ2-3, with 8 bases matching TRBD2. CDR3 length equals 14 residues. The germline V gene has CDR1 SGHTS and CDR2 YDEGEE. J gave up 6 bases and V 5 bases, and 8 bases lay outside the gene matches.

This chain links TRBV5-1 with TRBJ2-7; the D is unclear. The CDR3 sequence is 14 residues long. The germline V gene encodes CDR1 SGHRS and CDR2 YFSETQ. V was clipped by 6 bases and J by 2 bases, with 15 bases between them. CDR3 DNA: TGCGCCAGCACCCCTGCGGTGGTTGCCTACGAGCAGTACTTC. This encodes CASTPAVVAYEQYF.

The rearrangement uses TRBV5-1 and TRBJ1-2; 9 bases line up with TRBD1. With V trimmed by 2 bases and J by 6 bases, 8 bases remained unmatched. The CDR3 length is 15 residues. From germline, CDR1 is SGHRS and CDR2 YFSETQ. CDR3 nucleotides: TGCGCCAGCAGCTTCGGGGGACAGGGCTTTAATGGCTACACCTTC. Translation gives CASSFGGQGFNGYTF.

The gene calls are TRBV6-1 and TRBJ2-7, with D hard to call. Trimming took 2 bases from V and 3 from J, leaving 14 bases between them. The germline V gene encodes CDR1 MNHNS and CDR2 SASEGT. The CDR3 covers 15 residues. CDR3 protein: CASSEYDMLIYEQYF. Written as DNA, the CDR3 is TGTGCCAGCAGTGAATATGACATGCTTATCTACGAGCAGTACTTC.

The chain uses TRBV19 and TRBJ2-4; D ambiguous. The length of the CDR3 is 13 residues. Germline V gene data show CDR1 as LNHDA and CDR2 as SQIVND (reference sequence). V gave up 4 bases and J gave up 0 bases, with 4 bases separating them. The CDR3 DNA is TGTGCCAGTAGTAAGATAGCCAAAAACATTCAGTACTTC. This sequence encodes CASSKIAKNIQYF.

For the CDR3, the DNA is TGTGCCAGTGTTGAACCCTGGATTACCCCCTGGCGGGAGGGCTTCACCGGGGAGCTGTTTTTT. Translated, it gives CASVEPWITPWREGFTGELFF. The rearrangement joins TRBV19 to TRBJ2-2; 9 positions match TRBD2. Germline V gene lookup returns CDR1 LNHDA and CDR2 SQIVND (reference sequence). V shed 8 bases, J shed 4 bases, and the junction held 26 bases outside the gene matches. The CDR3 has 21 residues.

The chain is built from TRBV4-1 and TRBJ2-3, with 7 bases that match TRBD2. The CDR3 spans 17 residues. Germline CDR1 and CDR2: MGHRA and YSYEKL. V shed 0 bases and J 2 bases; nucleotides not matched to a gene: 8. The CDR3: CASSQDFAGDLTDTQYF. CDR3 coding DNA: TGCGCCAGCAGCCAAGATTTTGCGGGGGACCTCACAGATACGCAGTATTTT.

V is TRBV5-4 and J is TRBJ1-3, with 7 nucleotides matching TRBD1. The CDR3 contains 17 residues. V was pared by 4 bases and J by 0 bases, with 10 bases of the junction left unmatched. Germline CDR1 is SGHNT and CDR2 is YYREEE (reference sequence). The CDR3 loop is CASSLWTGELSGNTIYF. The CDR3 DNA reads TGTGCCAGCAGCCTCTGGACAGGCGAACTCTCTGGAAACACCATATATTTT.

The rearrangement links TRBV7-9 to TRBJ1-2; 12 bases line up with TRBD1. The CDR3 is 17 amino acids. The germline gives CDR1 SEHNR, CDR2 FQNEAQ (reference sequence). V lost 1 base to trimming and J lost 2 bases; unmatched junction nucleotides: 5. The CDR3 nucleotides read TGTGCCAGCAGCTTAGGGGACAGGGGGCTTGGAAACTATGGCTACACCTTC. It is translated as CASSLGDRGLGNYGYTF.

The chain uses TRBV5-1 and TRBJ2-1; 7 bases agree with TRBD1. The length of the CDR3 is 11 residues. Trimming took 1 base from V and 15 from J; bases not matched to a gene: 4. CDR1 and CDR2 (germline): SGHRS, YFSETQ. The CDR3 loop is CASSLTGAMFF. In DNA, the CDR3 is TGCGCCAGCAGCTTGACAGGGGCGATGTTCTTC.

This chain uses TRBV27 with TRBJ1-4, with 8 positions matching TRBD1. CDR1 MNHEY and CDR2 SMNVEV come from the germline V gene (reference sequence). CDR3 length: 16 amino acids. V lost 4 bases, J lost 4 bases, and 8 bases stayed unmatched. CDR3 DNA: TGTGCCAGCAGTTCTACTTGGACAGGGAATAATGAAAAACTGTTTTTT. Translated, it gives CASSSTWTGNNEKLFF.

The chain employs TRBV7-2 and TRBJ2-7, with 10 positions matching TRBD2. Germline V gene lookup returns CDR1 SGHTA and CDR2 FQGNSA. V lost 8 bases to trimming and J lost 5 bases; unmatched junction nucleotides: 12. This CDR3 comprises 15 residues. CDR3 in DNA: TGTGCCAGCGCCTTTACTAGCGGGGCCCTTGACGAGCAGTACTTC. As protein: CASAFTSGALDEQYF.

This clone appeared once. The chain is built from TRBV6-1 and TRBJ2-7; D assignment may be TRBD1 or TRBD2 (5 bases each). The CDR3 loop spans 11 amino acids. V was trimmed by 10 bases and J by 5 bases, leaving 12 bases between them. Germline V lookup: CDR1 MNHNS, CDR2 SASEGT. The DNA of the CDR3 is TGTGCCACTCGGGACGGCCACGAGCAGTACTTC. This sequence encodes CATRDGHEQYF.

This rearrangement joins TRBV6-1 to TRBJ2-1, with 10 bases aligning to TRBD1. Germline loops: CDR1 MNHNS, CDR2 SASEGT. The length of the CDR3 is 18 residues. V lost 4 bases to trimming and J lost 8 bases; unmatched junction nucleotides: 17. The CDR3 is CASSVPRRGTGDFDEQFF. CDR3 DNA sequence: TGTGCCAGCAGTGTCCCCCGGCGGGGGACAGGGGATTTCGATGAGCAGTTCTTC.

The chain combines TRBV5-4 with TRBJ1-1; D unresolved. Germline V gene data show CDR1 as SGHNT and CDR2 as YYREEE (reference sequence). Trimming took off 6 bases at V and 11 bases at J, with 14 bases between the two ends. This CDR3 has 11 amino acids. The CDR3 DNA reads TGTGCCAGCACCAACGGGGTACGGGCTTTCTTT. This encodes CASTNGVRAFF.

Comments on this clone: The sample holds other DNA sequences that translate to the same CDR3. The gene calls are TRBV13 and TRBJ1-5, with a possible D match to TRBD1 (6 bases). The germline V gene encodes CDR1 PRHDT and CDR2 FYEKMQ (reference sequence). This CDR3 is 14 amino acids long. V was cut by 2 bases and J by 1 base, with 6 bases left in between. The CDR3: CASSLQGSNQPQHF. Written as DNA, the CDR3 is TGTGCCAGCAGCTTACAGGGGAGCAATCAGCCCCAGCATTTT.